This TCR beta chain stems from a study of T-cell memory formation after mild COVID-19. Study in general: Clusters of TCRs were largely donor specific. Findings and caveats of the study: CM and EM subsets held most contracting CD4+ clones; EMRA held CD8+ ones. Within pre-infection memory, some responding clones were found, suggesting cross-reactive memory joined.

This clonotype appeared a few times. Its antigen is still unknown. From the 5' RACE reads, TCRdb called clonotypes with MiXCR, one entry per CDR3 protein. This table has fewer than 500,000 distinct CDR3 sequences, around 27% appearing once. The CDR3 spans 15 residues. V lost 7 bases and J lost 4; bases outside the gene matches: 8. Germline V gene sequence: CDR1 SGHVS, CDR2 FNYEAQ. This TCR was sampled from an adult woman who had mild COVID-19 (a few samples of this study predate the infection). Cell type and time point are not known. The chain uses TRBV7-6 and TRBJ2-1; 9 bases are shared with TRBD2. The sample comprised PBMCs or a T cell subset sorted from them (not recorded which). The CDR3 sequence is CASILLREGYNEQFF. Written as DNA, the CDR3 is TGTGCCAGCATCCTATTGCGGGAGGGTTACAATGAGCAGTTCTTC.